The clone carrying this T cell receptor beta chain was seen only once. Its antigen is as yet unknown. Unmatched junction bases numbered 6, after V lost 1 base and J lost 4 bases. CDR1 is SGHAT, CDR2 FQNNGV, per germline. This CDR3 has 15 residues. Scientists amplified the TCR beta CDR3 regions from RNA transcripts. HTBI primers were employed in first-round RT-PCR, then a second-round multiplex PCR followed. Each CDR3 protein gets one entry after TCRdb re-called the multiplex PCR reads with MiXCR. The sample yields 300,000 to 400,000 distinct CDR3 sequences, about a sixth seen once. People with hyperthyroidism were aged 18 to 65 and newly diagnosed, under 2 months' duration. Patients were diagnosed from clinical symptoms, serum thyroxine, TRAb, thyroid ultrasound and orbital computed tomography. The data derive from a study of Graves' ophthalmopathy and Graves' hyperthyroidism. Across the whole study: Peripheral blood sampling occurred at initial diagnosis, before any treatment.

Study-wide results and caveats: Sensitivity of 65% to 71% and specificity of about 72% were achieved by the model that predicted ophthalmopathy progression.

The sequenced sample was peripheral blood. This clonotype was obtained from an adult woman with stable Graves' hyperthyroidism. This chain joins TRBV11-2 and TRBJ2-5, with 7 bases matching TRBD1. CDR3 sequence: CASSLGRQGTETQYF. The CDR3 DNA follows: TGTGCCAGCAGCTTAGGTAGACAGGGAACAGAGACCCAGTACTTC. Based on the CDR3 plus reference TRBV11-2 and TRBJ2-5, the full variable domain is EAGVAQSPRYKIIEKRQSVAFWCNPISGHATLYWYQQILGQGPKLLIQFQNNGVVDDSQLPKDRFSAERLKGVDSTLKIQPAKLEDSAVYLCASSLGRQGTETQYFGPGTRLLVL.